The clone carrying this TCR beta chain was observed many times. No antigen is known for it. The data were taken from a study of T cells after yellow fever vaccination. General observations from the study: It was the secondary response that reached its peak faster, day 5 versus 15, but it was weaker.

TCRdb passed the 5' RACE reads through MiXCR, listing each CDR3 protein once. The table has 350,000 to 450,000 distinct CDR3 sequences, 18% seen once; the top ten hold roughly a sixth. Germline-derived CDR1 and CDR2 are SGHRS and YFSETQ. V lost 0 bases to trimming and J lost 0 bases, with 8 bases between them. This CDR3 has 15 amino acids. The sample in question was PBMCs, obtained before the yellow fever booster vaccination. This sequence was found in a man between 18 and 29 years old who received the YFV17D yellow fever vaccine. This sequence joins TRBV5-1 and TRBJ2-3; a weak D match, TRBD1 (6 bases). The CDR3 here is CASSLDRASTDTQYF. DNA of the CDR3: TGCGCCAGCAGCTTGGACAGGGCTAGCACAGATACGCAGTATTTT.